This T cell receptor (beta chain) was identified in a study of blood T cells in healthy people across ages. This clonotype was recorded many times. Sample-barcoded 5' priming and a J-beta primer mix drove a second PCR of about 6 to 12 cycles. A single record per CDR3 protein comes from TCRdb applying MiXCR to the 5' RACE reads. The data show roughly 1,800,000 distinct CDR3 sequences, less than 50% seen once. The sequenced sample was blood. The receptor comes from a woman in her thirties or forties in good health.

CDR3 DNA sequence: TGTGCCAGCAGCCAGACGGGACGGATCAATTCACCCCTCCACTTT. This sequence encodes CASSQTGRINSPLHF. The V gene is TRBV4-2, the J gene TRBJ1-6, with a tentative D call TRBD1 (5 bases). There are 15 residues in the CDR3. V lost 3 bases and J 7 bases, leaving 13 bases between the germline ends. CDR1 is LGHNA, CDR2 YNFKEQ, per germline.